This TCR beta chain was sequenced during a study of OX40 agonist ivuxolimab in advanced cancers. The CDR3 runs to 13 residues. V lost 6 bases and J lost 6, with 14 bases in between. The germline V gene has CDR1 MNHNS and CDR2 SASEGT. About this clone: What it binds is unknown.

The sampling schedule covered blood at baseline, cycle 4 day 1, and cycle 7 day 1. Profiled with immunoSEQ multiplex PCR; TCRdb holds only in-frame clones, not every one. Counted here are 55,000 to 80,000 clones, roughly nine tenths occurring once; the ten biggest clones make up around 0.63%. Study-level findings and limits: Among the least clonally expanded were partial responders at 0.1-3.0 mg/kg. Some of the nonresponding patients also showed low levels of normalized T-cell clonal expansion. Expanded clones belonging to CD8+ T cells outnumbered, on average, those of CD4+.

Sample: CD4+ or CD8+ T cells sorted from blood, taken in a trial of the OX40 agonist ivuxolimab. The gene calls are TRBV6-1 and TRBJ1-2, with D hard to call. The TCR originated in an adult with an advanced solid tumor such as melanoma, head and neck, liver or kidney cancer. The CDR3 is CASSRDSGDGYTF. DNA of the CDR3: TGTGCCAGCAGCCGGGATAGTGGTGATGGCTACACCTTC.